These 5 T cell receptor beta chains originate from one sample sequenced in a study of prognosis after radiotherapy for stage I lung cancer. The study amplified the TCR beta CDR3 region from genomic DNA. This amplification was carried out by two rounds of multiplex PCR. First-round PCR employed TRBV- and TRBJ-specific primers for each gene. TCRdb reanalysed the multiplex PCR reads using MiXCR and keeps one entry per CDR3 protein. The repertoire holds about 31,000 distinct CDR3 sequences, approximately 46% seen once, with roughly 14% in the top ten. Here the sequenced sample was PBMCs, taken before or after stereotactic body radiation therapy (not recorded which). All receptors derive from a donor older than 45 with non-small cell lung cancer.

CDR3: CAWIRLTSGRIDEQFF. The DNA of the CDR3 is TGTGCCTGGATCCGACTGACTAGCGGTAGAATCGATGAGCAGTTCTTC. V usage is TRBV30 and J usage is TRBJ2-1; TRBD2 matches at 9 bases. The J segment lost 8 bases and the V segment lost 4 bases, leaving 15 bases of the junction unmatched. The CDR3 loop spans 16 amino acids. Germline-derived CDR1 and CDR2 are GTSNPN and SVGIG (reference sequence).

This clonotype came up once. The chain links TRBV6-2 or TRBV6-3 to TRBJ1-5, with a possible D match to TRBD1 (6 bases). The CDR3 has 15 residues. V was clipped by 5 bases and J by 1 base, with 12 bases between them. The germline V gene encodes CDR1 MNHEY and CDR2 SVGEGT. CDR3 protein: CASSDHRASNQPQHF. Here the CDR3 DNA reads TGTGCCAGCAGTGACCACAGGGCGAGCAATCAGCCCCAGCATTTT.

This rearrangement joins TRBV30 to TRBJ1-2; D is undetermined. The CDR3 has 13 residues. The germline CDR1 and CDR2 sequences are GTSNPN and SVGIG (reference sequence). V was shortened by 1 base and J by 6 bases, with 12 bases between the two germline ends. This chain's CDR3 is CAWSGGLLNGYTF. CDR3 sequence (DNA): TGTGCCTGGAGTGGCGGCCTCCTAAATGGCTACACCTTC.

This clonotype was recorded at least ten times. The V gene is TRBV2, the J gene TRBJ2-5; D perhaps matches TRBD1 (6 bases). Germline V gene lookup returns CDR1 SNHLY and CDR2 FYNNEI. This CDR3 is built from 12 residues. Trimming took 9 bases from V and 1 from J, leaving 9 bases between them. The CDR3 loop reads CASQGIQETQYF. In DNA, the CDR3 is TGTGCCAGTCAGGGGATCCAAGAGACCCAGTACTTC. Combining the CDR3 with reference TRBV2 and TRBJ2-5 gives the whole variable domain EPEVTQTPSHQVTQMGQEVILRCVPISNHLYFYWYRQILGQKVEFLVSFYNNEISEKSEIFDDQFSVERPDGSNFTLKIRSTKLEDSAMYFCASQGIQETQYFGPGTRLLVL.

CDR3 in DNA: TGCAGTGCTAGAAGAGCGGGGGGGCATCAAGATACGCAGTATTTT. Amino acid sequence: CSARRAGGHQDTQYF. The V call is TRBV20-1, the J call TRBJ2-3, with 10 bases aligning to TRBD2. J lost 5 bases, V lost 2 bases, and 7 bases had no gene match. Germline V gene data show CDR1 as DFQATT and CDR2 as SNEGSKA (reference sequence). There are 15 residues in the CDR3.